Below are 21 T cell receptor beta chains sequenced from a single sample in a study of shared clonotypes between healthy human individuals. TCRdb's table, derived via immunoSEQ multiplex PCR, lists solely in-frame clones and lacks some. The profile covers hundreds of thousands of clones, with 75% to 85% appearing a single time and 10% to 15% taken by the ten largest. The sequenced sample was PBMCs. Receptors originate from a woman between 35 and 50 years old in good health. Some clones in this sample may be carry-over from other donors' samples.

The chain has TRBV7-9 and TRBJ1-2; TRBD1 is a possible D gene (6 bases). Trimming stripped 1 base from V and 3 bases from J, with 15 bases between. The germline V gene encodes CDR1 SEHNR and CDR2 FQNEAQ (reference sequence). The CDR3 loop spans 16 amino acids. CDR3 residues: CASSLGRGTGHYGYTF. CDR3 coding DNA: TGTGCCAGCAGCTTAGGTCGAGGAACAGGGCACTATGGCTACACCTTC. Full variable domain (outside the CDR3, taken from reference TRBV7-9 and TRBJ1-2): DTGVSQNPRHKITKRGQNVTFRCDPISEHNRLYWYRQTLGQGPEFLTYFQNEAQLEKSRLLSDRFSAERPKGSFSTLEIQRTEQGDSAMYLCASSLGRGTGHYGYTFGSGTRLTVV.

This chain links TRBV15 with TRBJ2-6; 8 bases fit TRBD2. From germline, CDR1 is LNHNV and CDR2 YYDKDF (reference sequence). This CDR3 is built from 17 residues. Trimming removed 2 bases from V and 1 base from J; junction bases left unmatched: 4. The CDR3 region is CATSRSSGFSGANVLTF. The DNA of the CDR3 is TGTGCCACCAGCAGATCTAGCGGGTTTTCTGGGGCCAACGTCCTGACTTTC.

In this sample, this clone turned up many times. The chain is built from TRBV10-3 and TRBJ2-3; maybe TRBD1 (7 bases). Germline V lookup: CDR1 ENHRY, CDR2 SYGVKD. V lost 0 bases and J 6 bases, leaving 16 bases between the germline ends. The CDR3 runs to 16 residues. For the CDR3, the DNA is TGTGCCATCAGTGAGTCCGGGGACAGCGGGTTGGATACGCAGTATTTT. This encodes CAISESGDSGLDTQYF.

Note on this clone: Other nucleotide sequences from this sample produce the same CDR3. The chain links TRBV18 to TRBJ2-7; TRBD1 is a possible D gene (5 bases). The V and J ends lost 3 bases and 1 base respectively, with 10 bases between them. This CDR3 is built from 14 residues. Per the germline V gene, CDR1 is KGHSH and CDR2 is LQKENI. The CDR3 coding sequence is TGTGCCAGCTCACCCTCAAGGGGATCCTACGAGCAGTACTTC. It codes for CASSPSRGSYEQYF. The variable domain in full, with the rest retrieved from reference TRBV18 and TRBJ2-7, is NAGVMQNPRHLVRRRGQEARLRCSPMKGHSHVYWYRQLPEEGLKFMVYLQKENIIDESGMPKERFSAEFPKEGPSILRIQQVVRGDSAAYFCASSPSRGSYEQYFGPGTRLTVT.

The chain carries TRBV14 and TRBJ2-1; no definite D call. The CDR3 spans 13 residues. V gave up 2 bases and J gave up 8 bases, with 10 bases separating them. Germline values: CDR1 SGHDN, CDR2 FVKESK. CDR3 nucleotide sequence: TGTGCCAGCAGCCAAAGGGCCTCCTATGAGCAGTTCTTC. Translated: CASSQRASYEQFF.

The rearrangement uses TRBV6-1 and TRBJ2-2; TRBD2 is a possible D gene (5 bases). The V and J ends lost 6 bases and 5 bases respectively, with 10 bases between them. Germline assignment: CDR1 MNHNS and CDR2 SASEGT. CDR3 length: 13 residues. The CDR3 here is CASRGRGTGELFF. As DNA, the CDR3 is TGTGCCAGCAGGGGCCGGGGAACCGGGGAGCTGTTTTTT.

This sequence joins TRBV27 and TRBJ1-1; the D is unclear. The CDR3 loop spans 15 amino acids. Trimming took off 0 bases at V and 0 bases at J, with 8 bases between the two ends. CDR1 MNHEY and CDR2 SMNVEV come from the germline V gene (reference sequence). The CDR3 nucleotides read TGTGCCAGCAGTTTATCCCCAGGTATGAACACTGAAGCTTTCTTT. This codes for CASSLSPGMNTEAFF.

V is TRBV28 and J is TRBJ1-4, with D tentatively TRBD1 (5 bases). The V end was cut by 2 bases, the J end by 8 bases, with 12 bases between. CDR1 MDHEN and CDR2 SYDVKM come from the germline V gene. The CDR3 consists of 14 residues. DNA of the CDR3: TGTGCCAGCAGTTTACCCAGGGTTAAGGAAAAACTGTTTTTT. Amino acid sequence: CASSLPRVKEKLFF.

The V gene is TRBV11-2, the J gene TRBJ2-7; TRBD1 matches 9 bases. With 4 bases clipped from V and 6 bases from J, the junction kept 7 bases outside the gene matches. The CDR3 extends over 14 amino acids. The germline V gene encodes CDR1 SGHAT and CDR2 FQNNGV. The CDR3 loop reads CASSSRTGVGEQYF. The DNA of the CDR3 is TGTGCCAGCAGCTCCCGGACAGGGGTAGGCGAGCAGTACTTC.

This clone was observed once. This chain links TRBV2 with TRBJ2-5, with 8 bases matching TRBD1. Matching the DNA end better, TRBJ2-7 makes the J call doubtful. This CDR3 comprises 13 residues. Per germline, CDR1 SNHLY and CDR2 FYNNEI. The CDR3 DNA reads as TGTGCCAGCAGAGGGACAGGCACCTACGAGCAGTACTTC. Translated, it gives CASRGTGTYEQYF.

The V call is TRBV6-5, the J call TRBJ2-2; 7 bases are shared with TRBD1. The CDR3 covers 16 residues. J gave up 5 bases and V 2 bases, and 8 bases lay outside the gene matches. In germline, CDR1 is MNHEY, CDR2 SVGAGI. The CDR3 coding sequence is TGTGCCAGCAGTTACCCTACAGGGGACGGGACCGGGGAGCTGTTTTTT. It yields the protein CASSYPTGDGTGELFF.

The chain employs TRBV7-6 and TRBJ2-7, with TRBD1 identical over 10 bases. This CDR3 has 14 amino acids. The germline V gene has CDR1 SGHVS and CDR2 FNYEAQ. Trimming took 4 bases from V and 2 from J; bases not matched to a gene: 2. This chain's CDR3 is CASSSGQGPYEQYF. CDR3 sequence (DNA): TGTGCCAGCAGCTCGGGACAGGGGCCCTACGAGCAGTACTTC.

V gene TRBV7-2 combines with J gene TRBJ2-1; the D is unclear. The CDR3 covers 13 residues. The germline gives CDR1 SGHTA, CDR2 FQGNSA. V lost 4 bases to trimming and J lost 8 bases, with 12 bases between them. This chain's CDR3 is CASSSTTHHEQFF. CDR3 DNA: TGTGCCAGCAGCTCCACAACCCACCATGAGCAGTTCTTC. Full variable domain (missing parts from reference TRBV7-2 and TRBJ2-1): GAGVSQSPSNKVTEKGKDVELRCDPISGHTALYWYRQSLGQGLEFLIYFQGNSAPDKSGLPSDRFSAERTGGSVSTLTIQRTQQEDSAVYLCASSSTTHHEQFFGPGTRLTVL.

The rearrangement links TRBV10-3 to TRBJ2-3; D remains ambiguous. This CDR3 contains 15 residues. The V gene lost 4 bases and the J gene lost 5 bases, with 16 bases spanning the gap. Germline values: CDR1 ENHRY, CDR2 SYGVKD. For the CDR3, the DNA is TGTGCCATCAGTGGGGGTATTCAGAGTGGAGATACGCAGTATTTT. Its translation is CAISGGIQSGDTQYF.

This clone has only one observation. The rearrangement links TRBV19 to TRBJ2-3; D is perhaps TRBD1 (5 bases). The CDR3 loop spans 15 amino acids. The germline V and J ends were trimmed by 6 bases and 0 bases, with 13 bases remaining between them. Germline V gene lookup returns CDR1 LNHDA and CDR2 SQIVND (reference sequence). The CDR3 here is CASRGVDASTDTQYF. The CDR3 DNA reads TGTGCCAGTAGAGGGGTGGACGCCAGCACAGATACGCAGTATTTT.

This sequence joins TRBV7-9 and TRBJ2-7, with TRBD1 matching over 9 bases. Trimming at V came to 6 bases and at J to 3 bases, leaving 15 bases not matched to a gene. The CDR3 length is 17 residues. Looked up from germline, CDR1 is SEHNR and CDR2 is FQNEAQ (reference sequence). The CDR3 coding sequence is TGTGCCAGCAGTTCACTGGCCGGGGACAGGGAATTCTACGAGCAGTACTTC. Amino acid sequence: CASSSLAGDREFYEQYF.

The gene calls are TRBV15 and TRBJ2-1, with TRBD2 as a possible D gene (6 bases). Trimming took 5 bases from V and 3 from J, leaving 14 bases between them. Germline loops: CDR1 LNHNV, CDR2 YYDKDF (reference sequence). The CDR3 has 15 amino acids. The CDR3 sequence is CATSVRQEGYNEQFF. CDR3 coding DNA: TGTGCCACCAGCGTTCGCCAGGAGGGCTACAATGAGCAGTTCTTC.

This chain connects TRBV29-1 to TRBJ1-1; TRBD1 might be the D (5 bases). Germline CDR1 SQVTM, CDR2 ANQGSEA. V was trimmed by 7 bases and J by 3 bases, leaving 15 bases between them. This CDR3 has 13 residues. The chain's CDR3 is CSGQGASDTEAFF. Here the CDR3 DNA reads TGCAGCGGGCAAGGGGCCTCTGACACTGAAGCTTTCTTT.

The chain employs TRBV6-5 and TRBJ2-1; 11 bases line up with TRBD2. Trimming cost V 2 bases and J 8 bases; bases outside gene matches: 5. CDR1 is MNHEY, CDR2 SVGAGI, per germline. CDR3 length equals 15 residues. The CDR3, as DNA: TGTGCCAGCAGTTACGTAGCGGGAGGGGTAGATGAGCAGTTCTTC. It yields the protein CASSYVAGGVDEQFF.

V gene TRBV5-6 combines with J gene TRBJ2-5; D may be TRBD2 (5 bases). The CDR3 covers 15 residues. The germline V gene has CDR1 SGHDT and CDR2 YYEEEE. The V end was cut by 0 bases, the J end by 5 bases, with 14 bases between. CDR3 coding DNA: TGTGCCAGCAGCTTGGCCGGGATCGTGGGGGAGACCCAGTACTTC. Translation gives CASSLAGIVGETQYF.

This clone was recorded only once. V usage is TRBV5-4 and J usage is TRBJ1-4; possibly TRBD1 for D (6 bases). The CDR3 extends over 15 amino acids. The V gene's germline CDR1 is SGHNT and CDR2 YYREEE (reference sequence). Trimming removed 0 bases from V and 6 bases from J, with 12 bases in between. CDR3 sequence: CASSLGGRRDEKLFF. DNA for the CDR3: TGTGCCAGCAGCTTGGGGGGGCGCAGGGATGAAAAACTGTTTTTT.